The next 28 T cell receptor beta chains were all read from a single sample in a study of blood T cell repertoires in COVID-19. Profiling relied on immunoSEQ multiplex PCR, and the TCRdb table lists in-frame clones only, not all of them. Here the sample spans hundreds of thousands of clones, under 90% being singletons. The material sequenced was PBMCs or T cells enriched from blood (not recorded which). The receptors here all came from a man between 18 and 35 years old who had recovered from COVID-19.

Turning to this clone: A junction boundary mismatches the germline segment, possibly from a read error. The V gene is TRBV29-1, the J gene TRBJ2-5; D possibly corresponds to TRBD1 (6 bases). Germline V gene lookup returns CDR1 SQVTM and CDR2 ANQGSEA. The CDR3 is made up of 13 amino acids. Here the CDR3 DNA reads TGCAGCGTGGAAGAGAACAGGGCGGAGACCCAGTACTTC. Protein product: CSVEENRAETQYF.

V gene TRBV4-1 combines with J gene TRBJ2-7; 7 nucleotides match TRBD2. V shed 1 base, J shed 6 bases, and the junction held 9 bases outside the gene matches. CDR1 and CDR2 from the germline V gene are MGHRA and YSYEKL. CDR3 size: 15 residues. The CDR3 DNA is TGCGCCAGCAGCCAAGGGCCTAGCGGCCTATTCGAGCAGTACTTC. It translates to CASSQGPSGLFEQYF.

The chain couples TRBV11-3 to TRBJ2-1; 7 positions agree with TRBD2. The germline CDR1 and CDR2 sequences are SGHNT and YENEEA. The CDR3 sequence is 15 residues long. Germline trimming cut 3 bases from V and 7 bases from J; bases unmatched to any gene: 9. This chain's CDR3 is CASSFWREIRNEQFF. In DNA, the CDR3 is TGTGCCAGCAGCTTCTGGCGGGAGATTAGGAATGAGCAGTTCTTC.

The V call is TRBV7-9, the J call TRBJ1-1, with TRBD1 identical over 7 bases. The CDR3 covers 13 residues. Germline V gene sequence: CDR1 SEHNR, CDR2 FQNEAQ (reference sequence). V shed 5 bases and J 7 bases; nucleotides not matched to a gene: 7. CDR3 in amino acids: CASSRGQAHEAFF. CDR3 DNA: TGTGCCAGCAGCCGCGGACAGGCTCATGAAGCTTTCTTT.

The table lists this clone with a few counts. The chain combines TRBV27 with TRBJ1-2; 7 nucleotides align to TRBD1. The CDR3 is 14 residues long. V lost 6 bases, J lost 3 bases, and 7 bases stayed unmatched. Germline V gives CDR1 MNHEY, CDR2 SMNVEV (reference sequence). CDR3 region: CASRTSGTDYGYTF. In nucleotides, the CDR3 is TGTGCCAGCAGAACCTCTGGGACAGACTATGGCTACACCTTC.

V usage is TRBV6-5 and J usage is TRBJ1-1; TRBD1 agrees at 8 bases. Germline lookup yields CDR1 MNHEY and CDR2 SVGAGI. This CDR3 spans 14 amino acids. Trimming took 6 bases from V and 4 from J; bases not matched to a gene: 7. CDR3 nucleotide sequence: TGTGCCAGCAGCAATGGACAGGGTGGCACTGAAGCTTTCTTT. The encoded protein is CASSNGQGGTEAFF.

The chain has TRBV11-2 and TRBJ1-5, with a tentative D call TRBD1 (6 bases). The CDR3 sequence is 15 residues long. The ends were cut back, 0 bases at V and 4 bases at J, with 10 bases in the middle. Germline-derived CDR1 and CDR2 are SGHAT and FQNNGV. The CDR3 region is CASSLDPDSNQPQHF. CDR3 nucleotide sequence: TGTGCCAGCAGCTTAGATCCGGACAGTAATCAGCCCCAGCATTTT.

Written as DNA, the CDR3 is TGTGCCAGCAGCCCCTGGACTAGCGGGGGCCACAATGAGCAGTTCTTC. Amino acid sequence: CASSPWTSGGHNEQFF. The V and J genes are TRBV5-6 and TRBJ2-1, with 13 nucleotides matching TRBD2. The CDR3 runs to 16 residues. The germline CDR1 and CDR2 sequences are SGHDT and YYEEEE. V shed 4 bases and J 5 bases; nucleotides not matched to a gene: 6.

The chain recombines TRBV5-5 with TRBJ2-1; 7 nucleotides align to TRBD1. Germline V gives CDR1 SGHKS, CDR2 YYEKEE (reference sequence). This CDR3 comprises 15 residues. The V and J ends lost 2 bases and 2 bases, in that order; junction bases with no gene match: 4. The CDR3 is CASSFEDRAYNEQFF. The CDR3 bases are TGTGCCAGCAGCTTCGAAGACAGGGCCTACAATGAGCAGTTCTTC.

The V gene is TRBV4-2, the J gene TRBJ1-5; perhaps TRBD1 as D (6 bases). CDR3 length: 16 residues. V lost 1 base and J lost 2, with 12 bases in between. Germline values: CDR1 LGHNA, CDR2 YNFKEQ. CDR3 loop: CASSQGGAGGNQPQHF. The CDR3 nucleotides read TGTGCCAGCAGCCAAGGAGGGGCAGGGGGCAATCAGCCCCAGCATTTT.

V gene TRBV5-4 combines with J gene TRBJ2-5; a weak D match, TRBD1 (5 bases). CDR3 length: 15 amino acids. Germline V gives CDR1 SGHNT, CDR2 YYREEE (reference sequence). Trimming took 4 bases from V and 5 from J, leaving 18 bases between them. CDR3 amino acids: CASSHGLEPGETQYF. CDR3 coding DNA: TGTGCCAGCAGCCACGGCCTCGAGCCAGGGGAGACCCAGTACTTC.

This clone was recorded a few times. The genes are TRBV4-1 and TRBJ2-7; D is perhaps TRBD1 (6 bases). This CDR3 comprises 15 residues. The V gene's germline CDR1 is MGHRA and CDR2 YSYEKL. Trimming took 4 bases from V and 5 from J, leaving 18 bases between them. The CDR3 coding sequence is TGCGCCAGCAGCCGGGGGCGCTTGACAGTCCACGAGCAGTACTTC. The encoded protein is CASSRGRLTVHEQYF.

V is TRBV19 and J is TRBJ1-6; no clear D gene. CDR1 LNHDA and CDR2 SQIVND come from the germline V gene (reference sequence). The ends were cut back, 1 base at V and 9 bases at J, with 16 bases in the middle. CDR3 size: 16 residues. CDR3 region: CASSIGSSTTGSPLHF. Here the CDR3 DNA reads TGTGCCAGTAGTATAGGCTCCTCTACAACGGGTTCACCCCTCCACTTT.

In this sample, this clone turned up once. J is TRBJ2-3 and V is TRBV5-8; 9 bases agree with TRBD2. The CDR3 is made up of 14 amino acids. V lost 3 bases to trimming and J lost 7 bases; unmatched junction nucleotides: 6. The germline CDR1 and CDR2 sequences are SGHTS and YDEGEE. The CDR3 reads CASSWTSDTHTQYF. The CDR3 nucleotides are TGTGCCAGCAGCTGGACTAGCGACACCCATACGCAGTATTTT.

This sequence joins TRBV11-3 and TRBJ1-1; D remains ambiguous. Germline CDR1 is SGHNT and CDR2 is YENEEA. The CDR3 is 14 amino acids. V lost 0 bases to trimming and J lost 2 bases, with 7 bases between them. CDR3 residues: CASSLDSGNTEAFF. CDR3 bases: TGTGCCAGCAGCTTAGATTCGGGAAACACTGAAGCTTTCTTT.

This clone came up many times. The V call is TRBV24-1, the J call TRBJ2-5; the match to TRBD1 covers 10 bases. This CDR3 spans 14 amino acids. The ends lost 4 bases at V and 5 bases at J; junction bases unmatched: 3. CDR1 is KGHDR and CDR2 is SFDVKD in the germline V gene. The CDR3 sequence: CATSDRTGGETQYF. In DNA, the CDR3 is TGTGCCACCAGTGACCGGACAGGGGGGGAGACCCAGTACTTC.

The V gene is TRBV28, the J gene TRBJ1-2; the D gene is possibly TRBD1 (6 bases). With 5 bases removed from V and 4 bases from J, the gap between germline ends came to 14 bases. The CDR3 sequence is 14 residues long. The germline CDR1 and CDR2 sequences are MDHEN and SYDVKM. DNA of the CDR3: TGTGCCAGCAGTCCCACGACAGGTCGCTATGGCTACACCTTC. It is translated as CASSPTTGRYGYTF.

This clone was seen a single time. V and J are TRBV7-6 and TRBJ1-2, with D perhaps TRBD1 (6 bases). There are 15 residues in the CDR3. Deletions cut 5 bases from V and 6 bases from J, with 19 bases between. Germline-derived CDR1 and CDR2 are SGHVS and FNYEAQ. CDR3 protein: CASSRTQGWLDGYTF. CDR3 coding DNA: TGTGCCAGCAGCCGAACTCAGGGGTGGCTAGATGGCTACACCTTC. Full variable domain (remainder filled in from reference TRBV7-6 and TRBJ1-2): GAGVSQSPRYKVTKRGQDVALRCDPISGHVSLYWYRQALGQGPEFLTYFNYEAQQDKSGLPNDRFSAERPEGSISTLTIQRTEQRDSAMYRCASSRTQGWLDGYTFGSGTRLTVV.

Points on this clone: Other DNA sequences from this sample encode an identical CDR3 as well. V is TRBV28 and J is TRBJ2-7; maybe TRBD1 (8 bases). This CDR3 comprises 14 residues. Germline values: CDR1 MDHEN, CDR2 SYDVKM. The germline V and J ends were trimmed by 6 bases and 6 bases, with 18 bases remaining between them. CDR3 DNA: TGTGCCAGCAGCCCGGGGGGACAGGCCCGCGAGCAGTACTTC. Its translation is CASSPGGQAREQYF.

V is TRBV11-3 and J is TRBJ1-5, with D perhaps TRBD1 (5 bases). CDR1 and CDR2 (germline): SGHNT, YENEEA. This CDR3 comprises 14 residues. V dropped 2 bases and J dropped 7 bases, with 12 bases sitting between them. The CDR3 spells CASSLTGIGQPQHF. The CDR3 DNA reads as TGTGCCAGCAGCTTAACAGGTATAGGCCAGCCCCAGCATTTT. Looking up the rest from reference TRBV11-3 and TRBJ1-5 gives the full variable domain: EAGVVQSPRYKIIEKKQPVAFWCNPISGHNTLYWYLQNLGQGPELLIRYENEEAVDDSQLPKDRFSAERLKGVDSTLKIQPAELGDSAVYLCASSLTGIGQPQHFGDGTRLSIL.

The rearrangement uses TRBV28 and TRBJ2-2; TRBD1 matches 8 bases. From germline, CDR1 is MDHEN and CDR2 SYDVKM. The CDR3 loop spans 14 amino acids. J lost 5 bases, V lost 6 bases, and 5 bases had no gene match. The CDR3 DNA reads TGTGCCAGCAGGTCACAGGGGGTGACCGGGGAGCTGTTTTTT. Its protein product is CASRSQGVTGELFF.

The CDR3 nucleotides are TGCGCCAGCAGCCAAGACTCTCCGGGCACAGATACGCAGTATTTT. This codes for CASSQDSPGTDTQYF. The rearrangement uses TRBV4-1 and TRBJ2-3, with D hard to call. The V gene lost 0 bases and the J gene lost 1 base, with 8 bases spanning the gap. CDR1 is MGHRA, CDR2 YSYEKL, per germline. This CDR3 has 15 residues.

This clone was found a few times. V usage is TRBV6-1 and J usage is TRBJ1-5; D unclear. CDR1 is MNHNS and CDR2 is SASEGT in the germline V gene. The V end lost 1 base, the J end lost 5 bases, and 9 bases lay between the germline ends. This CDR3 contains 14 residues. CDR3 coding DNA: TGTGCCAGCAGTGAAGACAAACCTTATCAGCCCCAGCATTTT. It yields the protein CASSEDKPYQPQHF.

This clone was recorded many times. The chain uses TRBV14 and TRBJ1-3; 9 bases line up with TRBD1. After removal of 2 bases from V and 2 bases from J, the junction contained 4 bases not matched to a gene. Germline V CDR1 and CDR2: SGHDN, FVKESK. The CDR3 is 16 residues long. The CDR3 nucleotides read TGTGCCAGCAGCCAACCCGGGACAGGGACTGGAAACACCATATATTTT. Translating gives CASSQPGTGTGNTIYF.

This chain uses TRBV7-9 with TRBJ1-6, with 7 bases lining up with TRBD1. The ends lost 3 bases at V and 5 bases at J; junction bases unmatched: 1. The CDR3 sequence is 14 residues long. Looked up from germline, CDR1 is SEHNR and CDR2 is FQNEAQ (reference sequence). The chain's CDR3 is CASSLGQNNSPLHF. The CDR3 nucleotides read TGTGCCAGCAGCTTGGGACAGAATAATTCACCCCTCCACTTT.

This clone was seen just once. The rearrangement joins TRBV30 to TRBJ1-4; D unclear. This CDR3 has 11 residues. V shed 5 bases and J shed 4 bases, with 5 bases lying between them. Germline values: CDR1 GTSNPN, CDR2 SVGIG (reference sequence). CDR3 sequence reads: CAWDINEKLFF. CDR3 DNA: TGTGCCTGGGACATTAATGAAAAACTGTTTTTT. The full variable domain, its missing parts supplied by reference TRBV30 and TRBJ1-4, is SQTIHQWPATLVQPVGSPLSLECTVEGTSNPNLYWYRQAAGRGLQLLFYSVGIGQISSEVPQNLSASRPQDRQFILSSKKLLLSDSGFYLCAWDINEKLFFGSGTQLSVL.

This chain uses TRBV3-1 (or the pseudogene TRBV3-2) with TRBJ2-4; the D gene is possibly TRBD1 (6 bases). Trimming cost V 5 bases and J 0 bases, with 11 bases left between them. The CDR3 has 15 amino acids. CDR1 is LGHDT and CDR2 is YNNKEL in the germline V gene (reference sequence). CDR3 nucleotide sequence: TGTGCCAGCAGCGATGGACAGATAGCCAAAAACATTCAGTACTTC. Translation gives CASSDGQIAKNIQYF.

The chain joins TRBV15 to TRBJ2-7; D perhaps matches TRBD1 (6 bases). The germline V and J ends were trimmed by 1 base and 0 bases, with 7 bases remaining between them. This CDR3 contains 14 residues. CDR1 and CDR2 (germline): LNHNV, YYDKDF (reference sequence). CDR3 coding DNA: TGTGCCACCAGCAGAGGGACAGCCTCCTACGAGCAGTACTTC. Its protein is CATSRGTASYEQYF.